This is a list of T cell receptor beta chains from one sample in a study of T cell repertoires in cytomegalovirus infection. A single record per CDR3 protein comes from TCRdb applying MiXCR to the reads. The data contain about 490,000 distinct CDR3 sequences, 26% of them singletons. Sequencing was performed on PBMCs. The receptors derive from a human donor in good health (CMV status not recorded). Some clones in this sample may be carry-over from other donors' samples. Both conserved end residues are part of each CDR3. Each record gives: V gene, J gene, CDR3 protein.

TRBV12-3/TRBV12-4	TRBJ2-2	CASSSPDTFTGELFF
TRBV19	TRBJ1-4	CASTLRADEKLFF
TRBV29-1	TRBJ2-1	CSVALPSGNYHEQFF
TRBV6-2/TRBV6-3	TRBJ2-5	CASSYDFQETQYF
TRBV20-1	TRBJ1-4	CSAIPRQGGEKLFF
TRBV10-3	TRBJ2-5	CAIAGTSGSQETQYF
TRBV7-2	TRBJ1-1	CASRVIGVGTEAFF
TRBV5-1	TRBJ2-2	CASSLISGRRNTGELFF
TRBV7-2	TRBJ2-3	CASRGGGTDTQYF
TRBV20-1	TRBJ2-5	CSASVAGAETQYF
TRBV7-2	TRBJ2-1	CASSLAATSGRAKSYNEQFF
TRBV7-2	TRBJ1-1	CASSLHPPGRTEAFF
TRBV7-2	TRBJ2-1	CASSLEASSYNEQFF
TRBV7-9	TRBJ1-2	CASSSQTRTNDYGYTF
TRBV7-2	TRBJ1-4	CASSFQGQGGNEKLFF
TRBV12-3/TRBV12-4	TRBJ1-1	CASSPTAPGPQF
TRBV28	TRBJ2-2	CTSSGSSTGELFF
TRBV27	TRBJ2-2	CASSYVGLAGEDTGELFF
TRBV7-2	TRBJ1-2	CASSPGRGSNYGYTF
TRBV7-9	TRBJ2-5	CASSPEGRAPGETQYF
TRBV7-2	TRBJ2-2	CASSLNFGLTTGELFF
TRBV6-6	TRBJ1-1	CASSYLLGLDTEAFF
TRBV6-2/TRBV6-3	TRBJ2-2	CTSRGTGNTGELFF
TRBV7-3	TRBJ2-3	CASSSGGGTDTQYF
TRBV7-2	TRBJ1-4	CASSRDRGAEKLFF
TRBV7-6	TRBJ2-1	CASSQGARAENEQFF
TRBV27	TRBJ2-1	CASSPYRTDNEQFF
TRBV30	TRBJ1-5	CACGKQTYQPQHF
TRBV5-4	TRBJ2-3	CASSSYGTDTQYF
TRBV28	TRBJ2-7	CASSFGLAGGLTYEQYF
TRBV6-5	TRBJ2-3	CASSYTPPASGLTDTQYF
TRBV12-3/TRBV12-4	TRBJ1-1	CASSPSPGQGSTEAFF
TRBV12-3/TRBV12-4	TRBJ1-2	CASSSPGGGGYGYTF
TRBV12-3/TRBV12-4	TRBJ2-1	CASSSQIRSYNEQFF
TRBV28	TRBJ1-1	CASTRGGSFINTEAFF
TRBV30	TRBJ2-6	CARNRGGGANVLTF
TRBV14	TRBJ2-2	CASSQASGTSLTGELFF
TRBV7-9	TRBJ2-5	CASSLRKLAGGFPDTQYF
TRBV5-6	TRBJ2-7	CASSLGPRTGGYEQYF
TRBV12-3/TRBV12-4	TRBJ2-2	CASSSGQGLAGELFF
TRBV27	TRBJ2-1	CATKLAGYNEQFF
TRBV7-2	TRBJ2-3	CASSLVVKGADTQYF
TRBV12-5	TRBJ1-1	CASGQQGGAEAFF
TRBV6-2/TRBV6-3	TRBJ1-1	CASTLRNTEAFF
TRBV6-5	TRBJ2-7	CASSYSELAVYEQYF
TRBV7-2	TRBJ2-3	CASSLEQGGVPNF